The 12 T cell receptor beta chains below were found in one sample sequenced in a study of cytomegalovirus exposure and HLA in healthy donors. PCR was performed using 60 Vbeta and 13 Jbeta primers. Data came from immunoSEQ multiplex PCR; TCRdb stores just in-frame clones and leaves some out. The sample lists about 110,000 clones, 65% to 80% occurring once. Sequenced sample: PBMCs. Receptors were obtained from a female donor in good health and CMV-seropositive.

The chain recombines TRBV5-4 with TRBJ1-2; weak D call: TRBD1 (6 bases). This CDR3 spans 14 amino acids. Germline CDR1 SGHNT, CDR2 YYREEE (reference sequence). V was pared by 1 base and J by 6 bases, with 13 bases between. The chain's CDR3 is CASSLQGRAHGYTF. The CDR3 region has the DNA TGTGCCAGCAGCTTGCAGGGGCGCGCTCATGGCTACACCTTC.

This clone has a handful of counts. The chain employs TRBV4-1 and TRBJ2-5; TRBD2 matches 8 bases. The CDR3 runs to 15 residues. The germline gives CDR1 MGHRA, CDR2 YSYEKL. Trimming at V came to 3 bases and at J to 5 bases, leaving 8 bases not matched to a gene. The CDR3 coding sequence is TGCGCCAGCAGCCACCCCGGGGGGGGGCGGGAGACCCAGTACTTC. Residues: CASSHPGGGRETQYF.

The CDR3 nucleotides read TGTGCCAGCAGCTTGGGCCGGGGGGGGTTAAACACTGAAGCTTTCTTT. The encoded protein is CASSLGRGGLNTEAFF. This chain uses TRBV5-4 with TRBJ1-1; tentatively, D is TRBD1 (5 bases). This CDR3 is 16 amino acids long. Germline CDR1 SGHNT, CDR2 YYREEE (reference sequence). The ends were cut back, 0 bases at V and 2 bases at J, with 14 bases in the middle.

CDR3 residues: CASSPPQGTEQFF. Written as DNA, the CDR3 is TGTGCCAGCTCACCACCGCAGGGGACTGAGCAGTTCTTC. The V and J genes are TRBV18 and TRBJ2-1, with TRBD1 as a possible D gene (6 bases). This CDR3 is 13 amino acids long. The germline gives CDR1 KGHSH, CDR2 LQKENI. Between the trimmed V and J ends, which lost 0 bases and 9 bases, there was a span of 9 bases.

This clone was detected a few times. The chain couples TRBV6-1 to TRBJ1-1, with 7 nucleotides matching TRBD1. Germline V CDR1 and CDR2: MNHNS, SASEGT. Unmatched junction bases numbered 6, after V lost 7 bases and J lost 4 bases. The CDR3 extends over 13 amino acids. The chain's CDR3 is CASTPTGATEAFF. The CDR3 DNA reads as TGTGCCAGCACCCCCACAGGGGCCACTGAAGCTTTCTTT.

This clone appeared a single time. The chain combines TRBV9 with TRBJ2-1; 7 bases line up with TRBD2. This CDR3 contains 15 residues. The germline V gene encodes CDR1 SGDLS and CDR2 YYNGEE. Trimming at V came to 3 bases and at J to 3 bases, leaving 6 bases not matched to a gene. CDR3 nucleotide sequence: TGTGCCAGCAGCGAACGGGACTACGACTACAATGAGCAGTTCTTC. Protein sequence: CASSERDYDYNEQFF.

This clone was detected once. The chain recombines TRBV19 with TRBJ2-7, with a possible D match to TRBD2 (6 bases). V was cut by 3 bases and J by 7 bases, with 16 bases left in between. The CDR3 extends over 14 amino acids. Looked up from germline, CDR1 is LNHDA and CDR2 is SQIVND (reference sequence). The CDR3 DNA follows: TGTGCCAGTAGTATGGGACTCGTGTTGAGTGAGCAGTACTTC. Translating gives CASSMGLVLSEQYF.

The rearrangement links TRBV19 to TRBJ1-2, with 10 bases identical to TRBD1. V was clipped by 2 bases and J by 8 bases; unmatched bases: 2. Germline V gene lookup returns CDR1 LNHDA and CDR2 SQIVND (reference sequence). This CDR3 has 13 residues. The CDR3 loop reads CASSIRDRGGYTF. For the CDR3, the DNA is TGTGCCAGTAGTATAAGGGACAGGGGCGGCTACACCTTC.

Concerning this clone itself: The sample holds other DNA sequences that translate to the same CDR3. The genes are TRBV29-1 and TRBJ2-1; possible D gene TRBD2, 5 bases. Germline V gene lookup returns CDR1 SQVTM and CDR2 ANQGSEA. V lost 6 bases and J lost 3, with 21 bases in between. This CDR3 contains 16 residues. The CDR3 loop is CSVVLAWANFYNEQFF. The DNA for the CDR3 is TGCAGCGTCGTCTTAGCGTGGGCCAATTTCTACAATGAGCAGTTCTTC.

The rearrangement links TRBV28 to TRBJ2-5, with 10 bases fitting TRBD2. V was pared by 10 bases and J by 5 bases, with 4 bases of the junction left unmatched. The germline V gene has CDR1 MDHEN and CDR2 SYDVKM. The CDR3 has 12 amino acids. The CDR3, as DNA: TGTGCCACCAAGCGGGAGGGGGAGACCCAGTACTTC. Residues: CATKREGETQYF.

This clone came up once. The sample contains more than one DNA sequence encoding this CDR3. This chain's CDR3 is CASSLGGVSYEQYF. Here the CDR3 DNA reads TGCGCCAGCAGCTTGGGCGGGGTGTCCTACGAGCAGTACTTC. The chain employs TRBV5-1 and TRBJ2-7; possible D gene TRBD2, 6 bases. CDR3 size: 14 residues. The V and J ends lost 0 bases and 1 base respectively, with 8 bases between them. Germline assignment: CDR1 SGHRS and CDR2 YFSETQ.

The chain combines TRBV5-1 with TRBJ1-4; D uncertain. Germline values: CDR1 SGHRS, CDR2 YFSETQ. The length of the CDR3 is 14 residues. The V and J ends lost 3 bases and 8 bases respectively, with 14 bases between them. As DNA, the CDR3 is TGCGCCAGCAGCTACGGAGTTGTTGGCGAAAAACTGTTTTTT. Protein: CASSYGVVGEKLFF.